The sequence of this T cell receptor (beta chain) was determined in a study of cytomegalovirus exposure and HLA in healthy donors (dated by TCRdb to 2015 to 2018). Context from the whole study: According to an earlier analysis of 587 of the donors, some 180 million T cells yielded 117 million unique TCR beta sequences and 276 Gb of sequence data. The study was designed to test whether signatures of past pathogen exposure could be identified by cataloging public T cell receptors. About 300 gigabases of sequencing data and approximately 93 million unique TCR sequences were included in an early release covering roughly 600 HLA-typed donors. In an earlier analysis of 587 of the donors, high-throughput TCR beta sequencing was used to judge whether each TCR beta V gene segment behaved as functional or pseudogenic. All discovery cohort repertoires had been generated on a single sequencing platform. A later genetic analysis took genome-wide SNP genotypes for about three fifths of the 666 donors and used that subset as a discovery cohort. Using immunosequencing, the study profiled T cell repertoires from around 670 subjects and related those repertoires to cytomegalovirus serostatus. To study patterns of TCR occurrence, a later analysis re-analyzed previously published TCR beta repertoires from just over 650 donors and added high-resolution HLA genotyping. Rather than drawing on any new phenotypic data, the later analysis identified candidate immune exposures from TCR beta sequences and the way those sequences occurred across donors. Typing coverage differed by locus: A, B, C, DRB1 and DQB1 were typed in about 629-640 donors, DQA1 in about 560, DPA1 in approximately 610, and DPB1 in 450 to 480. Four or five DR-DQ haplotypes were handled as single units for association and clustering because linkage in the cohort was strong. Alongside the repertoire data, information on donor age, sex, ethnicity and CMV serostatus was compiled. Of the roughly 400 genotyped donors, roughly 85% fell in the genetic ancestry cluster associated with self-reported Caucasian donors. High-throughput TCR immunosequencing, statistical association of individual TCRs with disease status, and machine learning were combined to predict cytomegalovirus infection status. Class I and class II HLA loci were covered by the typing at four-digit resolution. Among 300 to 500 genotyped donors of the cohort, an average of about 240,000 unique TCR beta nucleotide sequences was sequenced per donor, of which about 19% were non-productive. In addition to the first cohort of roughly 700 subjects, a separate validation cohort of approximately 130 different subjects was used.

Paper-wide results and their limitations: Three of the identified cytomegalovirus-associated TCR beta chains were confirmed in vitro to be specific for cytomegalovirus antigens. Several of the top co-occurrence clusters appeared to be linked to parvovirus B19, influenza, CMV and Epstein-Barr virus, according to a later analysis. While some public TCRs were present in many individuals, most TCR sequences turned up only very rarely across donors. Linkage disequilibrium might explain the correlated functional status among segregating V segments, but an unknown experimental factor could not be ruled out. According to a later analysis, TCR association rates differed among HLA loci, with DRB1 alleles showing the most associated TCRs and HLA-C alleles showing the fewest. Because some donors lacked HLA typing at each locus, the association tests relied only on the typed subset. Broadly in line with IMGT annotations, most TCR beta V segments showed up in productive rearrangements about 87% or about 30% of the time in an earlier analysis of 450 to 750 of the donors. A further reported finding was that TCR beta sequences accurately predicted the HLA-A and HLA-B alleles for most subjects in the first cohort. The authors suggested that the approach could potentially be extended to other disease states and immunological phenotypes. Compared with the 666-donor mean, donors in an Asian-associated ancestry cluster had fewer N-insertions in productive TCRs, according to a later genetic analysis. V-gene and J-gene trimming of TCR beta chains was associated with a missense DCLRE1C variant in a later genetic analysis, and the association was replicated in an independent cohort. When HLA alleles, especially DR and DQ, strongly co-occurred, attributing TCR associations to individual alleles was difficult. The sequencing pipeline was judged likely to have produced a cluster of highly shared sequence variants as a technical artifact. The 87-base-pair reads could not distinguish some IMGT-functional V segments, including TRBV6-2 and TRBV6-3, so those segments were excluded. In a later analysis, 15,000 to 20,000 TCR beta sequences were associated with specific HLA alleles at a false discovery rate of 0.05. Over 15 rarely observed V segments, including chromosome 9 orphons, were excluded from the earlier analysis of approximately 500 of the donors because counts were too low. Roughly uniform sequencing depth across donors was assumed in presence/absence analyses, although this assumption may not hold. The only immune exposure information available for the cohort was CMV serostatus. Compared with equally common non-associated chains, HLA-associated TCR beta chains in a later analysis were more clonally expanded and had lower generation probabilities. This cohort had only TCR beta chains sequenced, and the lack of alpha or paired-chain data limited which features could be detected. The classifier was reported to diagnose cytomegalovirus status with high specificity and sensitivity in both the original cohort and the validation cohort. The study listed 150 to 200 TCR beta chains as associated with cytomegalovirus. According to a later analysis, most CMV-associated TCR beta chains appeared to be HLA-restricted, and the HLA associations seemed to be driven largely by CMV exposure.

To prepare the library, the immunoSEQ multiplex PCR assay was applied. The multiplex PCR relied on a mix of 60 forward primers for TCR Vbeta segments and 13 reverse primers for TCR Jbeta segments. The CDR3 region of rearranged TCR beta genes was amplified from genomic DNA with a multiplex PCR assay. On the Illumina HiSeq System, the amplified TCR beta libraries were sequenced as 87-base-pair reads. On the authors' methods: A later analysis counted approximately 76 million unique TCR beta chains across the approximately 700 repertoires, and 9 million to 14 million of these chains were shared by at least two donors. Raw reads were error-corrected and collapsed into unique sequences by a nearest-neighbor algorithm in which closely related sequences were merged to remove PCR and sequencing errors. Alignment of CDR3 sequences to IMGT reference sequences was used to assign V, D and J gene segments. For a sequence to be retained, a match of at least six nucleotides to both a V gene segment and a J gene segment was required. A rearrangement was called productive if the CDR3 had no stop codons and remained in frame with V and J, and every other rearrangement was called non-productive. Following IMGT convention, CDR3 was defined as the stretch from the second conserved V-encoded cysteine up to the conserved J-encoded phenylalanine. In an earlier analysis of more than 550 of the donors, sequences lacking an unambiguous match to a single V gene segment were excluded. In an earlier analysis of almost 600 of the donors, a V segment was called functional when productive rearrangements were above 56.7%, and segregating when the standard deviation between donors exceeded 5%. To diagnose cytomegalovirus status from the catalog of TCR beta chain sequences, a statistical classification framework was built. In a later analysis, V and J genes were assigned by comparing TCR nucleotide sequences against IMGT/GENE-DB human TR gene sequences. A later analysis assigned CDR3 sequences and most-parsimonious VDJ recombination scenarios with the TCRdist pipeline. In a later analysis, each TCR beta chain was defined by its CDR3 amino acid sequence together with its V-gene family, and reads lacking a unique V-gene family were excluded. To address suspected cross-contamination and a sequencing artifact, a later analysis removed a few hundred highly shared, low-generation-probability nucleotide sequences. In a later analysis, a clonal expansion index was calculated for each public chain from normalized within-repertoire ranks of inferred template counts. A later analysis computed generation probabilities with a VDJ recombination model fitted to out-of-frame rearrangements, and checked the results against IGoR. A later analysis scored TCR-TCR, TCR-HLA and TCR-CMV co-occurrence with hypergeometric tests, applying a repertoire-size bias correction to TCR pairs. False discovery rates were estimated in a later analysis by permuting HLA or CMV assignments 20 times. In a later analysis, co-occurring TCRs were grouped using DBSCAN, with TCRdist sequence similarity added in when clustering inside HLA-allele-positive subsets. Co-occurrence clustering excluded repertoires with fewer than 30,000 or more than 120,000 public chains, plus five with anomalous nucleotide sharing. This is the immuneACCESS table as TCRdb keeps it, with only in-frame sequences that have V and J called. A part of the clones is gone; compared with another copy, unresolved V genes explain less than half, and the rest is unexplained. V, J and clone size reflect that table, while D and trimming were determined from the DNA. The sample records 140,000 or so clones, roughly 85% of which are singletons. About 3.4% of the sample lies in the top ten.

In total, just over 650 healthy bone marrow donors made up the cohort. Cohort members were all nominally healthy when sampled, although unrecorded immune exposures were likely present. The donor was CMV seronegative and was included in the group of about 400 seronegative cohort members. A peripheral blood sample was collected from each donor, and TCR beta sequencing was performed on peripheral blood mononuclear cells. Genomic DNA extraction from the blood cell samples was performed with the Qiagen DNeasy Blood Extraction Kit. A note on this clone: Its specific antigen is unknown. No base-level quality is on record; no much larger clone is a single base apart.

Cut back by 8 bases and 5 bases, the V and J ends lie 7 bases apart. CDR1 and CDR2, per the germline V gene, are MDHEN and SYDVKM. The CDR3, cysteine through phenylalanine, is 11 amino acids long. The retained sequence is limited to the CDR3, 33 bases, with the frame set at the first base. The receptor was isolated from a male donor in good health and CMV-seronegative. The sequence links TRBV28 to TRBJ1-5; a confident D gene designation cannot be given. The source material was PBMCs. The DNA reads as follows: TGTGCCAGCTCCGTCGATCAGCCCCAGCATTTT. It specifies CASSVDQPQHF.